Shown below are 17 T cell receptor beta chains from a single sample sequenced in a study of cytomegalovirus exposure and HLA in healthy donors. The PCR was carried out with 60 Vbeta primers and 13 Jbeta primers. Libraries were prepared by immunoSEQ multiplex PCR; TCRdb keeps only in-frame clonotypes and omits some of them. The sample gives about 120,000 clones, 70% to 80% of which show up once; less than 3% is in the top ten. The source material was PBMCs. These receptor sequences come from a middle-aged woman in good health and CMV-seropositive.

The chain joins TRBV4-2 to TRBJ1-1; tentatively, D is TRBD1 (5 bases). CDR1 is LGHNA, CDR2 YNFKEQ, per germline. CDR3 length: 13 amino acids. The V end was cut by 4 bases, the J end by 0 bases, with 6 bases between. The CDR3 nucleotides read TGTGCCAGCAGCCCAGGGATGAACACTGAAGCTTTCTTT. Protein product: CASSPGMNTEAFF.

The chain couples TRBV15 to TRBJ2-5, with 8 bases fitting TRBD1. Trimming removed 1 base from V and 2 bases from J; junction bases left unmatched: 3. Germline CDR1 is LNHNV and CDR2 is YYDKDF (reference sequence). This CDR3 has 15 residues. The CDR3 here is CATSRARTGQETQYF. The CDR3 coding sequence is TGTGCCACCAGCAGAGCACGGACAGGGCAAGAGACCCAGTACTTC.

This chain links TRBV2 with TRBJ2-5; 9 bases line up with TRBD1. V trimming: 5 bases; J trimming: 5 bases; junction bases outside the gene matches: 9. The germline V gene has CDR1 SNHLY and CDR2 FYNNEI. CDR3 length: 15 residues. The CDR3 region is CASSPRDRVYETQYF. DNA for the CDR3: TGTGCCAGCAGTCCCCGGGACAGGGTTTATGAGACCCAGTACTTC. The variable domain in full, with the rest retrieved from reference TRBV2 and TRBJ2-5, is EPEVTQTPSHQVTQMGQEVILRCVPISNHLYFYWYRQILGQKVEFLVSFYNNEISEKSEIFDDQFSVERPDGSNFTLKIRSTKLEDSAMYFCASSPRDRVYETQYFGPGTRLLVL.

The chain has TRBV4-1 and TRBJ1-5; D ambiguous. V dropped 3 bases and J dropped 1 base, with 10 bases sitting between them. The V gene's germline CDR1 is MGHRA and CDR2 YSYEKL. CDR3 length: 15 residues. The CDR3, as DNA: TGCGCCAGCAGCCATGAGCCCTCGAGCAATCAGCCCCAGCATTTT. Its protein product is CASSHEPSSNQPQHF.

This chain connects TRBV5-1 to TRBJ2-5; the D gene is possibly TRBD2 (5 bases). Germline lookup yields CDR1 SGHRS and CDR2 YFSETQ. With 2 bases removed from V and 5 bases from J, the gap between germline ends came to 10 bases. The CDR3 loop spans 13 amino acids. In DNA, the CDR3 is TGCGCCAGCAGCTTTACATCGGGGGAGACCCAGTACTTC. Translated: CASSFTSGETQYF.

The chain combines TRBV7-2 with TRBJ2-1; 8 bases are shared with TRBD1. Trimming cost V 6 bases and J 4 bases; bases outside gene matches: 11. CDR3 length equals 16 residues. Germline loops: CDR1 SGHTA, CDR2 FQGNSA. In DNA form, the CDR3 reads TGTGCCAGCAGTTCTATTGACAGGGGCGGGTACAATGAGCAGTTCTTC. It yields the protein CASSSIDRGGYNEQFF.

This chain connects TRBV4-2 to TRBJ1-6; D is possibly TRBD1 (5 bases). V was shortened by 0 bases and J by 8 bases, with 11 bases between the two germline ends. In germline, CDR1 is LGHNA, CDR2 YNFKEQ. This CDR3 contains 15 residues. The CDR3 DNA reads TGTGCCAGCAGCCAAGAGGCCAGGGAAGATTCACCCCTCCACTTT. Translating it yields CASSQEAREDSPLHF.

CDR3 coding DNA: TGTGCCAGTAGTGCGAGCCGGAATCAGCCCCAGCATTTT. It codes for CASSASRNQPQHF. J is TRBJ1-5 and V is TRBV19; D uncertain. V shed 5 bases and J shed 4 bases, with 9 bases lying between them. From germline, CDR1 is LNHDA and CDR2 SQIVND (reference sequence). CDR3 length: 13 amino acids.

CDR3 residues: CATSGLANEQYF. Here the CDR3 DNA reads TGCGCCACTTCGGGACTAGCGAACGAGCAGTACTTC. V and J are TRBV10-1 and TRBJ2-7; 10 bases align to TRBD2. CDR3 length: 12 amino acids. J lost 5 bases, V lost 10 bases, and 5 bases had no gene match. Germline V CDR1 and CDR2: WNHNN, SYGVQD (reference sequence).

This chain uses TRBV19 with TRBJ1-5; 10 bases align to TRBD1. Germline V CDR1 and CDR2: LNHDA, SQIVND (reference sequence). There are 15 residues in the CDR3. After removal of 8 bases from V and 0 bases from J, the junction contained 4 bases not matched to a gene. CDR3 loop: CASRTGGGSNQPQHF. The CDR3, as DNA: TGTGCCAGTCGGACAGGGGGAGGTAGCAATCAGCCCCAGCATTTT.

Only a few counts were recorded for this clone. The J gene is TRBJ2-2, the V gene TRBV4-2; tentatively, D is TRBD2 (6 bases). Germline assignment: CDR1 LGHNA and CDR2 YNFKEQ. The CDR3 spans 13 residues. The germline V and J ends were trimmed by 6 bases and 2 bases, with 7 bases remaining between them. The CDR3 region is CASREGNTGELFF. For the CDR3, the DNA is TGTGCCAGCAGGGAGGGAAACACCGGGGAGCTGTTTTTT.

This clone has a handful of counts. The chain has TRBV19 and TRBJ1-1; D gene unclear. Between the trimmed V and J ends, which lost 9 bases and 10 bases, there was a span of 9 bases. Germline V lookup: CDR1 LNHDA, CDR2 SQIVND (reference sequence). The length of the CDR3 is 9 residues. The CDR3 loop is CASTPGAFF. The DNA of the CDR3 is TGTGCCAGCACGCCGGGAGCTTTCTTT.

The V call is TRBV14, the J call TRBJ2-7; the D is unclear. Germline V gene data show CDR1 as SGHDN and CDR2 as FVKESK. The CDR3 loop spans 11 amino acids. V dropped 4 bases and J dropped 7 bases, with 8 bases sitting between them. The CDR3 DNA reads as TGTGCCAGCAGCCTACGGAGTGAGCAGTACTTC. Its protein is CASSLRSEQYF.

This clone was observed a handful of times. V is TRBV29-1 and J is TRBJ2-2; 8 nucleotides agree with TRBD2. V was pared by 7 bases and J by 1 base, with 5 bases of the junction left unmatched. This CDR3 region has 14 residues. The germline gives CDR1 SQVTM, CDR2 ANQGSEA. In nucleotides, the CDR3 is TGCAGCGCCTGGGGACTAGGGAACACCGGGGAGCTGTTTTTT. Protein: CSAWGLGNTGELFF.

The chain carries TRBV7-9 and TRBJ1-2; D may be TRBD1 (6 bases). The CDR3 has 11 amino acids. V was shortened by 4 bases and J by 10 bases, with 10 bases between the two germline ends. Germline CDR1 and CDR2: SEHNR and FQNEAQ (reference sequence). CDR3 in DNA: TGTGCCAGCAGCTACGACAGGAACTACACCTTC. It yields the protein CASSYDRNYTF.

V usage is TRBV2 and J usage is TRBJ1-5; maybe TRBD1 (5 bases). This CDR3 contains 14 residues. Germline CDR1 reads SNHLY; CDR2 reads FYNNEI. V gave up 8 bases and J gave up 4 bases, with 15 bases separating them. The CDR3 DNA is TGTGCCAGCGCCCCTTCAGGGCCGAATCAGCCCCAGCATTTT. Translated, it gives CASAPSGPNQPQHF.

CDR3 sequence: CASSSQGASQPQHF. CDR3 DNA sequence: TGTGCCAGCAGTTCACAGGGGGCAAGTCAGCCCCAGCATTTT. The chain recombines TRBV6-5 with TRBJ1-5; TRBD1 matches 9 bases. V dropped 4 bases and J dropped 6; count of bases not matched to a gene: 4. Germline loops: CDR1 MNHEY, CDR2 SVGAGI. The CDR3 consists of 14 residues.